The source of this TCR beta chain is a study of T cell responses to AZD1222 COVID-19 vaccine. Worth noting for this clone: Its antigen is as yet unknown.

Generated by immunoSEQ multiplex PCR, the TCRdb table keeps only in-frame clones and is missing some. The sample includes some 200,000 clones, about 92% of them seen just once. The CDR3 has 13 amino acids. After removal of 3 bases from V and 6 bases from J, the junction contained 4 bases not matched to a gene. Germline V CDR1 and CDR2: SQVTM, ANQGSEA. Study results and caveats: Most donors were white British and more were female, and clonal diversity was possibly underestimated. CD4 TCRs associated with vaccination spanned spike, dominating at 160-218 and 743-854. As reported, nearly half of all spike-specific TCRs target variant regions that are unmutated.

This TCR derives from an adult in good health. The genes are TRBV29-1 and TRBJ2-1; 8 positions match TRBD1. This sample comprised peripheral blood, obtained on day 0 of MenACWY control vaccination. CDR3 loop: CSVEGTGGNEQFF. Written as DNA, the CDR3 is TGCAGCGTTGAGGGCACAGGGGGCAATGAGCAGTTCTTC.